The sample holds one count of the clone carrying this T cell receptor beta chain. The junction had 4 bases not matched to a gene; V was cut back by 1 base and J by 2 bases. CDR1 LGHNA and CDR2 YNFKEQ come from the germline V gene. CDR3 length equals 15 residues. TCRdb's table, derived via immunoSEQ multiplex PCR, lists solely in-frame clones and lacks some. The table shows roughly 72,000 clones, with 96% occurring only once. The sample belongs to a study of technical replicates of blood from a handful of donors. This clonotype was sampled from a human donor in good health. Sample: T cells isolated from PBMCs. This rearrangement joins TRBV4-2 to TRBJ2-7; 8 bases are shared with TRBD2. Here the CDR3 DNA reads TGTGCCAGCAGCCAAGCGAGCGGGAGTACCTACGAGCAGTACTTC. Protein product: CASSQASGSTYEQYF.